The sequence of this TCR beta chain was determined in a study of vaccination effects on CD4 cells after COVID-19. This clone was observed a few times. No antigen is known for it. Before sequencing took place, the ViraFEST assay used viral peptide pools to expand antigen-specific CD4+ T cells. It was after nine to ten days of culture that CD4+ T cells were isolated. All vaccine recipients tested negative for nucleocapsid antibodies and had never contracted SARS-CoV-2 infection. After 1.5 million to 2 million PBMC were placed in each well, they were cultured with approximately 10 IU/ml IL-2 and around 10 ug/ml peptides. On both days 3 and 7, half of the culture medium was replaced with IL-2 medium. With 3 bases removed from V and 7 bases from J, the gap between germline ends came to 10 bases. This CDR3 comprises 14 residues. Per the germline V gene, CDR1 is SGHTA and CDR2 is FQGNSA. Generated by immunoSEQ multiplex PCR, the TCRdb table keeps only in-frame clones and is missing some. The sample carries approximately 76,000 clones, over 70% recorded once.

The chain carries TRBV7-2 and TRBJ1-6, with D possibly TRBD1 on 6 matching bases. Sample: CD4+ T cells from PBMCs cultured with SARS-CoV-2 spike peptides, taken before COVID-19 vaccination. This TCR came from a human donor who received a COVID-19 vaccine. CDR3 nucleotides: TGTGCCAGCAGCTTCACAGGGTTGAATTCACCCCTCCACTTT. It codes for CASSFTGLNSPLHF.